These 14 T cell receptor beta chains originate from one sample sequenced in a study of breast tumors, draining lymph nodes, adjacent tissues. TCRdb independently ran MiXCR on the multiplex PCR reads; one entry per CDR3 protein. The sample has more than 6,500 distinct CDR3 sequences; 43% are singletons. Sequencing used tumor-adjacent breast tissue. All receptors derive from a female donor with breast cancer. Some clones in this sample may be carry-over from other donors' samples.

This chain joins TRBV2 and TRBJ1-5; D unresolved. The CDR3 has 15 amino acids. V lost 7 bases and J lost 5, with 18 bases in between. Per germline, CDR1 SNHLY and CDR2 FYNNEI. In DNA form, the CDR3 reads TGTGCCAGCATGGGTCGGGCGTATGGCGATCAGCCCCAGCATTTT. It is translated as CASMGRAYGDQPQHF.

This clonotype was picked up one time. This chain joins TRBV24-1 and TRBJ2-7, with 7 positions matching TRBD1. J was trimmed by 6 bases and V by 4 bases; bases with no gene match: 2. CDR1 KGHDR and CDR2 SFDVKD come from the germline V gene. The CDR3 contains 12 residues. The CDR3 is CATSDAGGEQYF. CDR3 in DNA: TGTGCCACCAGTGACGCAGGGGGCGAGCAGTACTTC.

The chain is built from TRBV20-1 and TRBJ2-1; TRBD2 matches 8 bases. Germline values: CDR1 DFQATT, CDR2 SNEGSKA (reference sequence). The CDR3 covers 12 residues. The CDR3 DNA is TGCAGCGCCCGGACTAGCCTGGATAAGCAGTTCTTC. Amino acid sequence: CSARTSLDKQFF.

The chain has TRBV4-1 and TRBJ1-2; D remains ambiguous. V gave up 5 bases and J gave up 3 bases, with 13 bases separating them. CDR3 size: 14 residues. Germline V gene data show CDR1 as MGHRA and CDR2 as YSYEKL. The CDR3 region is CASSSMGGDYGYTF. The CDR3 nucleotides are TGCGCCAGCAGCTCCATGGGAGGCGACTATGGCTACACCTTC.

This clonotype was observed many times. The chain uses TRBV30 and TRBJ2-1, with TRBD2 matching 7 bases. V was clipped by 7 bases and J by 0 bases; unmatched bases: 12. In germline, CDR1 is GTSNPN, CDR2 SVGIG (reference sequence). The CDR3 totals 16 residues. CDR3 sequence reads: CAYKLAGSGSYNEQFF. The CDR3, as DNA: TGTGCCTATAAATTAGCGGGTAGTGGCTCCTACAATGAGCAGTTCTTC. The full variable domain, in which reference TRBV30 and TRBJ2-1 provide the parts outside the CDR3, is SQTIHQWPATLVQPVGSPLSLECTVEGTSNPNLYWYRQAAGRGLQLLFYSVGIGQISSEVPQNLSASRPQDRQFILSSKKLLLSDSGFYLCAYKLAGSGSYNEQFFGPGTRLTVL.

The rearrangement uses TRBV20-1 and TRBJ2-1, with 15 bases aligning to TRBD2. The CDR3 runs to 16 residues. With 5 bases clipped from V and 7 bases from J, the junction kept 9 bases outside the gene matches. Germline V CDR1 and CDR2: DFQATT, SNEGSKA (reference sequence). CDR3 sequence: CSAGGTSGRFRNEQFF. The CDR3 DNA reads TGCAGTGCTGGGGGGACTAGCGGGAGGTTTAGGAATGAGCAGTTCTTC.

This clonotype was seen many times. This chain links TRBV6-2 or TRBV6-3 with TRBJ2-1; D is unclear. The CDR3 length is 14 residues. Looked up from germline, CDR1 is MNHEY and CDR2 is SVGEGT. V shed 5 bases and J shed 4 bases, with 12 bases lying between them. The CDR3 DNA follows: TGTGCCAGCAGTGGACGAACGGGTTACAATGAGCAGTTCTTC. Residues: CASSGRTGYNEQFF.

There are many counts of this clonotype. It may be a read error: a sequence one base away is much more abundant. The chain joins TRBV6-5 to TRBJ2-7; 7 bases are a match to TRBD1. Germline CDR1 MNHEY, CDR2 SVGAGI. The length of the CDR3 is 13 residues. CDR3 sequence reads: CASPTGTLYGQYF. Here the CDR3 DNA reads TGTGCCAGCCCGACAGGGACCCTTTACGGGCAGTACTTC.

This clonotype has at least ten counts. The chain links TRBV7-3 to TRBJ2-3, with D perhaps matching TRBD1 (6 bases). V lost 5 bases to trimming and J lost 1 base, with 10 bases between them. The CDR3 runs 14 residues. Germline V gives CDR1 SGHTA, CDR2 FQGTGA. The CDR3 sequence: CASSLGHGTDTQYF. CDR3 coding DNA: TGTGCCAGCAGCCTGGGACACGGCACAGATACGCAGTATTTT. Full variable domain (rest looked up from reference TRBV7-3 and TRBJ2-3): GAGVSQTPSNKVTEKGKYVELRCDPISGHTALYWYRQSLGQGPEFLIYFQGTGAADDSGLPNDRFFAVRPEGSVSTLKIQRTERGDSAVYLCASSLGHGTDTQYFGPGTRLTVL.

This clonotype is categorized as medium-sized. This chain joins TRBV6-1 and TRBJ2-1; D is uncertain. Germline loops: CDR1 MNHNS, CDR2 SASEGT. This CDR3 contains 13 residues. Between the trimmed V and J ends, which lost 6 bases and 4 bases, there was a span of 10 bases. The CDR3 DNA follows: TGTGCCAGCAGGGAGACTGATTACAATGAGCAGTTCTTC. It yields the protein CASRETDYNEQFF.

This clonotype was recorded many times. This chain joins TRBV19 and TRBJ2-2; 14 positions agree with TRBD2. Trimming removed 11 bases from V and 6 bases from J; junction bases left unmatched: 8. CDR3 size: 15 residues. Germline V gene sequence: CDR1 LNHDA, CDR2 SQIVND (reference sequence). CDR3 DNA: TGTGCCTCCCGACTAGCGGGAGGGTCCGCCGGGGAGCTGTTTTTT. Its protein product is CASRLAGGSAGELFF.

The CDR3 region has the DNA TGTGCCAGCGGACCCGGGACTAGTCACACAGATACGCAGTATTTT. Translating gives CASGPGTSHTDTQYF. The chain carries TRBV9 and TRBJ2-3; 8 bases are a match to TRBD2. This CDR3 contains 15 residues. Germline CDR1 is SGDLS and CDR2 is YYNGEE. Trimming cost V 7 bases and J 2 bases; bases outside gene matches: 9.

Relative to its sample, this clonotype is medium-sized. The chain combines TRBV20-1 with TRBJ1-2; D ambiguous. CDR1 DFQATT and CDR2 SNEGSKA come from the germline V gene (reference sequence). V lost 5 bases to trimming and J lost 3 bases, with 10 bases between them. CDR3 length: 12 amino acids. The CDR3 coding sequence is TGCAGTGCTGGTATTCTCTACTATGGCTACACCTTC. Protein product: CSAGILYYGYTF.

The chain's CDR3 is CSAAETGGFYEQYF. The CDR3 nucleotides are TGCAGTGCCGCCGAGACAGGGGGCTTCTACGAGCAGTACTTC. This rearrangement joins TRBV20-1 to TRBJ2-7, with 10 bases identical to TRBD1. With 6 bases clipped from V and 3 bases from J, the junction kept 8 bases outside the gene matches. Germline assignment: CDR1 DFQATT and CDR2 SNEGSKA (reference sequence). This CDR3 has 14 residues.